This is a list of T cell receptor beta chains from one sample in a study of identifying expanded T cells in peripheral blood. Here immunoSEQ multiplex PCR was the method, and the copy in TCRdb shows in-frame clones only, minus some. The sample records fewer than 60,000 clones, less than 85% being singletons. Material: blood. These receptors all stem from a person aged 18 to 75 in good health. CDR3s include the opening cysteine and the closing phenylalanine or tryptophan. Fields, in order: V gene, clone size, J gene, D gene, CDR3 DNA, CDR3 protein. The D gene is left open where the match is weak. Clone size is shown for a subset of rows, as once, few, many or a class of expanded clone.

v_call: TRBV6-1
clone_size: .
j_call: TRBJ2-5
d_call: TRBD2
cdr3_nt: TGTGCCAGCAGTGAACCCTTTGCGGGAGATGGCACGGCGACCCAGTACTTC
cdr3_aa: CASSEPFAGDGTATQYF

v_call: TRBV6-5
clone_size: once
j_call: TRBJ1-1
d_call: .
cdr3_nt: TGTGCCAGCAGGCCTACAGGGATGAACACTGAAGCTTTCTTT
cdr3_aa: CASRPTGMNTEAFF

v_call: TRBV11-2
clone_size: .
j_call: TRBJ2-3
d_call: .
cdr3_nt: TGTGCCAGCAGCTTAGTCCAGATCACAGATACGCAGTATTTT
cdr3_aa: CASSLVQITDTQYF

v_call: TRBV4-1
clone_size: few
j_call: TRBJ1-6
d_call: .
cdr3_nt: TGCGCCAGCAGCCAAATCTTGGCCTATAATTCACCCCTCCACTTT
cdr3_aa: CASSQILAYNSPLHF

v_call: TRBV9
clone_size: once
j_call: TRBJ2-2
d_call: TRBD2
cdr3_nt: TGTGCCAGCAGCGTAGACGCGGGGGGGCCGGCCGGGGAGCTGTTTTTT
cdr3_aa: CASSVDAGGPAGELFF

v_call: TRBV2
clone_size: .
j_call: TRBJ2-4
d_call: .
cdr3_nt: TGTGCCAGCAGTAGTTTCAGTGGAAACATTCAGTACTTC
cdr3_aa: CASSSFSGNIQYF

v_call: TRBV6-1
clone_size: .
j_call: TRBJ2-6
d_call: .
cdr3_nt: TGTGCCAGCACCCCCGGGACCCAAGTCCTGACTTTC
cdr3_aa: CASTPGTQVLTF

v_call: TRBV7-2
clone_size: .
j_call: TRBJ1-2
d_call: TRBD1
cdr3_nt: TGTGCCAGCAGCTTAGGAGCCGGGACAGGGGGCGTCGGCTATGGCTACACCTTC
cdr3_aa: CASSLGAGTGGVGYGYTF

v_call: TRBV7-9
clone_size: .
j_call: TRBJ1-2
d_call: .
cdr3_nt: TGTGCCAGCAGCTTAGACGCTAACTATGGCTACACCTTC
cdr3_aa: CASSLDANYGYTF

v_call: TRBV4-3
clone_size: .
j_call: TRBJ1-2
d_call: TRBD1
cdr3_nt: TGCGCCAGCAGCCAAGATCAGACAGGGTTTAATGGCTACACCTTC
cdr3_aa: CASSQDQTGFNGYTF

v_call: TRBV2
clone_size: .
j_call: TRBJ2-7
d_call: TRBD2
cdr3_nt: TGTGCCAGCAGTGAAAACTTAGCGGGCGAGCAGTACTTC
cdr3_aa: CASSENLAGEQYF

v_call: TRBV18
clone_size: .
j_call: TRBJ2-2
d_call: .
cdr3_nt: TGTGCCAGCTCACCACGCCGAGGGGGGGCGAGCACCGGGGAGCTGTTTTTT
cdr3_aa: CASSPRRGGASTGELFF

v_call: TRBV9
clone_size: .
j_call: TRBJ1-2
d_call: TRBD1
cdr3_nt: TGTGCCAGCAGCGTAGATCACAGGGGCTATGGCTACACCTTC
cdr3_aa: CASSVDHRGYGYTF

v_call: TRBV5-1
clone_size: .
j_call: TRBJ1-4
d_call: TRBD1
cdr3_nt: TGCGCCAGCAGGGGGGCCGGGACAGGGAATGAAAAACTGTTTTTT
cdr3_aa: CASRGAGTGNEKLFF

v_call: TRBV19
clone_size: .
j_call: TRBJ1-5
d_call: TRBD1
cdr3_nt: TGTGCCAGTAGTATGGACAGGAGCGGACAGCCCCAGCATTTT
cdr3_aa: CASSMDRSGQPQHF

v_call: TRBV9
clone_size: .
j_call: TRBJ1-1
d_call: .
cdr3_nt: TGTGCCAGCAGCGAGGGCCCCAACACTGAAGCTTTCTTT
cdr3_aa: CASSEGPNTEAFF

v_call: TRBV15
clone_size: .
j_call: TRBJ1-2
d_call: .
cdr3_nt: TGTGCCACCGGTTTAGACTCTGCTAACTATGGCTACACCTTC
cdr3_aa: CATGLDSANYGYTF

v_call: TRBV28
clone_size: .
j_call: TRBJ1-1
d_call: TRBD1
cdr3_nt: TGTGCCAGCAGCCAGGACAGGTGGACTGAAGCTTTCTTT
cdr3_aa: CASSQDRWTEAFF

v_call: TRBV10-3
clone_size: few
j_call: TRBJ2-2
d_call: .
cdr3_nt: TGTGCCATCAGTGGCCAGGGTAGGGTGTTTTTT
cdr3_aa: CAISGQGRVFF

v_call: TRBV11-3
clone_size: once
j_call: TRBJ1-2
d_call: .
cdr3_nt: TGTGCCAGCAGCGGACGAAGTAACTATGGCTACACCTTC
cdr3_aa: CASSGRSNYGYTF

v_call: TRBV7-2
clone_size: .
j_call: TRBJ2-7
d_call: TRBD2
cdr3_nt: TGTGCCAGCAGTTCGAGGACTAGCGGTGGGAATTTC
cdr3_aa: CASSSRTSGGNF

v_call: TRBV5-6
clone_size: .
j_call: TRBJ2-7
d_call: .
cdr3_nt: TGTGCCAGCAGCTTGGTTTCCGACGAGCAGTACTTC
cdr3_aa: CASSLVSDEQYF

v_call: TRBV29-1
clone_size: once
j_call: TRBJ1-5
d_call: TRBD1
cdr3_nt: TGCAGCGTTAGACAGGGGGCTGGCGATCAGCCCCAGCATTTT
cdr3_aa: CSVRQGAGDQPQHF

v_call: TRBV7-2
clone_size: .
j_call: TRBJ2-7
d_call: .
cdr3_nt: TGTGCCAGCAGCTATGGGGGGGCCTACTACGAGCAGTACTTC
cdr3_aa: CASSYGGAYYEQYF

v_call: TRBV19
clone_size: .
j_call: TRBJ2-4
d_call: TRBD2
cdr3_nt: TGTGCCAGTAGTAACAGACTAGCGGGAGGCGGAAACATTCAGTACTTC
cdr3_aa: CASSNRLAGGGNIQYF

v_call: TRBV27
clone_size: .
j_call: TRBJ2-1
d_call: TRBD2
cdr3_nt: TGTGCCAGCGGTGGACTAGCGGGAGGGCGGCTGGATGAGCAGTTCTTC
cdr3_aa: CASGGLAGGRLDEQFF

v_call: TRBV10-3
clone_size: .
j_call: TRBJ2-4
d_call: .
cdr3_nt: TGTGCCACCGGCGAGAGGGGCGCTGACAAAAACATTCAGTACTTC
cdr3_aa: CATGERGADKNIQYF

v_call: TRBV5-1
clone_size: .
j_call: TRBJ2-5
d_call: TRBD1
cdr3_nt: TGCGCCAGCAGCCCCGGACAGGACATGGAGACCCAGTACTTC
cdr3_aa: CASSPGQDMETQYF

v_call: TRBV2
clone_size: .
j_call: TRBJ2-1
d_call: TRBD1
cdr3_nt: TGTGCCAGCAGTAGGGCAACAGGGGTACGGTCCAATGAGCAGTTCTTC
cdr3_aa: CASSRATGVRSNEQFF

v_call: TRBV2
clone_size: once
j_call: TRBJ1-4
d_call: .
cdr3_nt: TGTGCCAGCCAACGAACCCCGTCTGTAAATGAAAAACTGTTTTTT
cdr3_aa: CASQRTPSVNEKLFF

v_call: TRBV9
clone_size: .
j_call: TRBJ1-1
d_call: .
cdr3_nt: TGTGCCAGCAGCGTAGTCCCCGGGATGGGGGAGGCTTTCTTT
cdr3_aa: CASSVVPGMGEAFF

v_call: TRBV30
clone_size: .
j_call: TRBJ1-1
d_call: TRBD1
cdr3_nt: TGTGCCTGGAGGGGACAGGGGGCACACACTGAAGCTTTCTTT
cdr3_aa: CAWRGQGAHTEAFF

v_call: TRBV6-1
clone_size: .
j_call: TRBJ2-2
d_call: .
cdr3_nt: TGTGCCAGCAGTGAACTTCGGCTAGAACTGGGCACCGGGGAGCTGTTTTTT
cdr3_aa: CASSELRLELGTGELFF

v_call: TRBV7-2
clone_size: .
j_call: TRBJ2-5
d_call: .
cdr3_nt: TGTGCCAGCAGCTTCGCGACTACGGTCTACCAAGAGACCCAGTACTTC
cdr3_aa: CASSFATTVYQETQYF

v_call: TRBV23-1
clone_size: .
j_call: TRBJ2-1
d_call: TRBD1
cdr3_nt: TGCGCCAGCAGTCAATCGAGGGACAGGATTTACAATGAGCAGTTCTTC
cdr3_aa: CASSQSRDRIYNEQFF

v_call: TRBV27
clone_size: .
j_call: TRBJ1-4
d_call: .
cdr3_nt: TGTGCCAGCAGTTTATTAAGAGTTTTCCATGAAAAACTGTTTTTT
cdr3_aa: CASSLLRVFHEKLFF